Listed below are T cell receptor beta chains from one sample, sequenced in a study of blood T cell repertoires in COVID-19. Assay: immunoSEQ multiplex PCR; the TCRdb copy retains only in-frame clones and omits some. The repertoire includes fewer than 40,000 clones, 80% of them detected once, and 35% to 45% sits in the top ten. The specimen sequenced was peripheral blood. Receptor source: an elderly man with active or convalescent COVID-19. The CDR3 runs from the conserved cysteine through the conserved F or W. Each record gives: J gene, D gene, V gene, clone size, CDR3 protein, CDR3 DNA. D genes are given only for firm matches. Clone sizes are given selectively: once, few, many, or a class where the clone is expanded.

J gene: TRBJ2-5; D gene: NA; V gene: TRBV11-2; clone size: NA; CDR3 protein: CASSLVLASSGETQYF; CDR3 DNA: TGTGCCAGCAGCTTAGTTTTAGCGTCCTCTGGGGAGACCCAGTACTTC
J gene: TRBJ1-2; D gene: NA; V gene: TRBV28; clone size: NA; CDR3 protein: CASNTLSGTNYGYTF; CDR3 DNA: TGTGCCAGCAATACTCTGTCCGGGACAAACTATGGCTACACCTTC
J gene: TRBJ1-1; D gene: TRBD1; V gene: TRBV5-6; clone size: NA; CDR3 protein: CASSRPGGFTEAFF; CDR3 DNA: TGTGCCAGCAGCCGCCCAGGGGGGTTCACTGAAGCTTTCTTT
J gene: TRBJ2-1; D gene: TRBD1; V gene: TRBV24-1; clone size: once; CDR3 protein: CATSEPSGQGRNEQFF; CDR3 DNA: TGTGCCACCAGTGAACCCTCGGGACAGGGCCGCAATGAGCAGTTCTTC
J gene: TRBJ2-3; D gene: NA; V gene: TRBV19; clone size: NA; CDR3 protein: CASSMGQGTDTQYF; CDR3 DNA: TGTGCCAGTAGTATGGGTCAGGGCACAGATACGCAGTATTTT
J gene: TRBJ1-6; D gene: TRBD1; V gene: TRBV7-9; clone size: NA; CDR3 protein: CASSLGDRVNSPLHF; CDR3 DNA: TGTGCCAGCAGCTTAGGGGACAGGGTTAATTCACCCCTCCACTTT
J gene: TRBJ2-5; D gene: TRBD1; V gene: TRBV7-2; clone size: NA; CDR3 protein: CASSDRGIRETQYF; CDR3 DNA: TGTGCCAGCAGCGACAGGGGGATCAGAGAGACCCAGTACTTC
J gene: TRBJ2-1; D gene: NA; V gene: TRBV6-1; clone size: once; CDR3 protein: CASSEDLASYNEQFF; CDR3 DNA: TGTGCCAGCAGTGAAGACCTAGCCTCCTACAATGAGCAGTTCTTC
J gene: TRBJ1-1; D gene: TRBD1; V gene: TRBV5-1; clone size: NA; CDR3 protein: CASRGQGSNTEAFF; CDR3 DNA: TGCGCCAGCCGGGGACAGGGATCGAACACTGAAGCTTTCTTT
J gene: TRBJ1-5; D gene: TRBD1; V gene: TRBV28; clone size: NA; CDR3 protein: CASSPPGTGIGNQPQHF; CDR3 DNA: TGTGCCAGCAGTCCACCCGGGACAGGGATAGGCAATCAGCCCCAGCATTTT
J gene: TRBJ2-5; D gene: NA; V gene: TRBV7-2; clone size: NA; CDR3 protein: CASSPGRLHQETQYF; CDR3 DNA: TGTGCCAGCAGCCCGGGCCGACTACACCAAGAGACCCAGTACTTC
J gene: TRBJ2-2; D gene: NA; V gene: TRBV28; clone size: NA; CDR3 protein: CASSLMEVTGELFF; CDR3 DNA: TGTGCCAGCAGTTTAATGGAGGTCACCGGGGAGCTGTTTTTT
J gene: TRBJ2-1; D gene: TRBD2; V gene: TRBV5-1; clone size: NA; CDR3 protein: CASSFGGTYNEQFF; CDR3 DNA: TGCGCCAGCAGCTTCGGGGGGACCTACAATGAGCAGTTCTTC
J gene: TRBJ1-2; D gene: TRBD1; V gene: TRBV2; clone size: NA; CDR3 protein: CASRGGTGGYYGYTF; CDR3 DNA: TGTGCCAGCAGGGGAGGGACAGGGGGGTACTATGGCTACACCTTC
J gene: TRBJ2-5; D gene: NA; V gene: TRBV29-1; clone size: NA; CDR3 protein: CSVVREETQYF; CDR3 DNA: TGCAGCGTTGTTCGAGAGGAGACCCAGTACTTC
J gene: TRBJ2-5; D gene: TRBD2; V gene: TRBV15; clone size: NA; CDR3 protein: CATSRVGGGETQYF; CDR3 DNA: TGTGCCACCAGCAGAGTCGGGGGAGGGGAGACCCAGTACTTC
J gene: TRBJ2-5; D gene: NA; V gene: TRBV6-7; clone size: NA; CDR3 protein: CASSYFSGMEKTQYF; CDR3 DNA: TGTGCCAGCAGTTACTTCTCAGGGATGGAGAAGACCCAGTACTTC
J gene: TRBJ2-3; D gene: TRBD2; V gene: TRBV7-6; clone size: NA; CDR3 protein: CASSPGGSSSDTQYF; CDR3 DNA: TGTGCCAGCAGTCCGGGCGGGAGTTCGTCAGATACGCAGTATTTT
J gene: TRBJ2-2; D gene: NA; V gene: TRBV7-3; clone size: once; CDR3 protein: CASSPREHTGELFF; CDR3 DNA: TGTGCCAGCAGCCCTCGAGAGCACACCGGGGAGCTGTTTTTT
J gene: TRBJ2-2; D gene: TRBD2; V gene: TRBV30; clone size: NA; CDR3 protein: CASRGEAGELFF; CDR3 DNA: TGTGCCTCCCGGGGGGAGGCCGGGGAGCTGTTTTTT
J gene: TRBJ2-7; D gene: TRBD2; V gene: TRBV25-1; clone size: once; CDR3 protein: CASSPWTSAPYEQYF; CDR3 DNA: TGTGCCAGCAGTCCTTGGACTAGCGCACCCTACGAGCAGTACTTC
J gene: TRBJ1-2; D gene: TRBD1; V gene: TRBV25-1; clone size: few; CDR3 protein: CASSAREITEQGFGYTF; CDR3 DNA: TGTGCCAGCAGTGCGAGGGAGATTACAGAACAGGGGTTTGGCTACACCTTC
J gene: TRBJ2-5; D gene: NA; V gene: TRBV7-3; clone size: NA; CDR3 protein: CASSLRRGDRETQYF; CDR3 DNA: TGTGCCAGCAGCTTAAGGAGGGGCGACCGGGAGACCCAGTACTTC
J gene: TRBJ2-5; D gene: TRBD1; V gene: TRBV10-3; clone size: NA; CDR3 protein: CAITQTGGEETQYF; CDR3 DNA: TGTGCCATCACCCAGACAGGGGGCGAGGAGACCCAGTACTTC
J gene: TRBJ2-3; D gene: NA; V gene: TRBV30; clone size: NA; CDR3 protein: CAWSPWQDTQYF; CDR3 DNA: TGTGCCTGGAGTCCATGGCAAGATACGCAGTATTTT
J gene: TRBJ2-2; D gene: TRBD1; V gene: TRBV6-5; clone size: NA; CDR3 protein: CASKGTGGEYGELFF; CDR3 DNA: TGTGCCAGTAAAGGGACAGGGGGCGAATACGGGGAGCTGTTTTTT
J gene: TRBJ1-3; D gene: NA; V gene: TRBV11-2; clone size: NA; CDR3 protein: CASATGSSGNTIYF; CDR3 DNA: TGTGCCAGCGCCACAGGTTCTTCGGGAAACACCATATATTTT
J gene: TRBJ2-5; D gene: TRBD2; V gene: TRBV3-1/TRBV3-2; clone size: NA; CDR3 protein: CASSQGLYQETQYF; CDR3 DNA: TGTGCCAGCAGCCAGGGACTATACCAAGAGACCCAGTACTTC
J gene: TRBJ1-5; D gene: NA; V gene: TRBV7-8; clone size: NA; CDR3 protein: CASSLSGRGPGLSNQPQHF; CDR3 DNA: TGTGCCAGCAGCTTAAGCGGCCGTGGACCGGGACTGAGCAATCAGCCCCAGCATTTT
J gene: TRBJ2-3; D gene: TRBD1; V gene: TRBV29-1; clone size: NA; CDR3 protein: CSVFGQADTQYF; CDR3 DNA: TGCAGCGTTTTCGGACAGGCAGATACGCAGTATTTT
J gene: TRBJ2-3; D gene: NA; V gene: TRBV3-1/TRBV3-2; clone size: NA; CDR3 protein: CASSQLSGTDTQYF; CDR3 DNA: TGTGCCAGCAGCCAACTTAGCGGCACAGATACGCAGTATTTT
J gene: TRBJ1-2; D gene: NA; V gene: TRBV30; clone size: NA; CDR3 protein: CAWKPALIFRRTDYGYTF; CDR3 DNA: TGTGCCTGGAAGCCAGCGTTGATATTCCGGAGGACCGACTATGGCTACACCTTC
J gene: TRBJ1-1; D gene: TRBD1; V gene: TRBV2; clone size: NA; CDR3 protein: CASSGRTGGENAFF; CDR3 DNA: TGTGCCAGCAGCGGGCGAACAGGGGGCGAGAATGCTTTCTTT
J gene: TRBJ2-1; D gene: NA; V gene: TRBV19; clone size: once; CDR3 protein: CASSLGIGGRSRVYNEQFF; CDR3 DNA: TGTGCCAGTAGCCTCGGGATAGGAGGGCGGTCAAGAGTCTACAATGAGCAGTTCTTC
J gene: TRBJ2-2; D gene: NA; V gene: TRBV7-9; clone size: few; CDR3 protein: CASTIIGELFF; CDR3 DNA: TGTGCCAGCACCATAATCGGGGAGCTGTTTTTT
J gene: TRBJ2-1; D gene: NA; V gene: TRBV13; clone size: NA; CDR3 protein: CASSSDMVARNNEQFF; CDR3 DNA: TGTGCCAGCAGCTCCGATATGGTAGCGAGAAACAATGAGCAGTTCTTC
J gene: TRBJ1-4; D gene: TRBD1; V gene: TRBV18; clone size: once; CDR3 protein: CASSPQGAGATNEKLFF; CDR3 DNA: TGTGCCAGCTCACCGCAGGGGGCGGGAGCAACTAATGAAAAACTGTTTTTT
J gene: TRBJ1-1; D gene: NA; V gene: TRBV7-9; clone size: NA; CDR3 protein: CASSSYGGANTEAFF; CDR3 DNA: TGTGCCAGCAGCTCCTACGGGGGGGCGAACACTGAAGCTTTCTTT
J gene: TRBJ1-2; D gene: TRBD1; V gene: TRBV2; clone size: few; CDR3 protein: CASSEMISGTGDGYTF; CDR3 DNA: TGTGCCAGCAGTGAAATGATATCGGGGACAGGGGATGGCTACACCTTC
J gene: TRBJ2-7; D gene: NA; V gene: TRBV5-4; clone size: NA; CDR3 protein: CASSLGPVTGEQYF; CDR3 DNA: TGTGCCAGCAGCTTGGGCCCCGTGACGGGTGAGCAGTACTTC
J gene: TRBJ1-4; D gene: NA; V gene: TRBV28; clone size: NA; CDR3 protein: CASSGAGSKREKLFF; CDR3 DNA: TGTGCCAGCAGTGGCGCCGGGAGTAAGAGGGAAAAACTGTTTTTT
J gene: TRBJ2-7; D gene: NA; V gene: TRBV28; clone size: NA; CDR3 protein: CASSFLKREQYF; CDR3 DNA: TGTGCCAGCAGTTTTCTGAAACGGGAGCAGTACTTC
J gene: TRBJ2-7; D gene: TRBD1; V gene: TRBV7-6; clone size: NA; CDR3 protein: CASSSDRGSEQYF; CDR3 DNA: TGTGCCAGCAGCTCCGACAGGGGGAGCGAGCAGTACTTC
J gene: TRBJ2-1; D gene: NA; V gene: TRBV4-1; clone size: NA; CDR3 protein: CASSHRGPNNEQFF; CDR3 DNA: TGCGCCAGCAGCCATCGCGGGCCTAACAATGAGCAGTTCTTC
J gene: TRBJ2-2; D gene: NA; V gene: TRBV11-3; clone size: NA; CDR3 protein: CASSFSPSTGELFF; CDR3 DNA: TGTGCCAGCAGCTTCAGTCCCAGCACCGGGGAGCTGTTTTTT
J gene: TRBJ2-7; D gene: NA; V gene: TRBV19; clone size: NA; CDR3 protein: CASSSGTSGYEQYF; CDR3 DNA: TGTGCCAGTAGTTCAGGGACTTCCGGCTACGAGCAGTACTTC
J gene: TRBJ1-3; D gene: TRBD1; V gene: TRBV13; clone size: NA; CDR3 protein: CASRSLDRVFGNTIYF; CDR3 DNA: TGTGCCAGCAGGAGCCTCGACAGGGTATTTGGAAACACCATATATTTT
J gene: TRBJ2-5; D gene: NA; V gene: TRBV25-1; clone size: NA; CDR3 protein: CASSERGHQETQYF; CDR3 DNA: TGTGCCAGCAGTGAGCGAGGGCACCAAGAGACCCAGTACTTC
J gene: TRBJ2-2; D gene: NA; V gene: TRBV9; clone size: NA; CDR3 protein: CASGTSNTGELFF; CDR3 DNA: TGTGCCAGCGGGACTTCGAACACCGGGGAGCTGTTTTTT
J gene: TRBJ2-3; D gene: NA; V gene: TRBV19; clone size: NA; CDR3 protein: CASSIYGATGTDTQYF; CDR3 DNA: TGTGCCAGTAGTATTTATGGGGCAACAGGCACAGATACGCAGTATTTT
J gene: TRBJ2-5; D gene: TRBD2; V gene: TRBV4-3; clone size: NA; CDR3 protein: CASSQEKASGETQYF; CDR3 DNA: TGCGCCAGCAGCCAAGAGAAGGCTAGCGGAGAGACCCAGTACTTC
J gene: TRBJ2-5; D gene: TRBD1; V gene: TRBV15; clone size: NA; CDR3 protein: CATSDRDRAETQYF; CDR3 DNA: TGTGCCACCAGCGACCGGGACAGGGCGGAGACCCAGTACTTC
J gene: TRBJ1-1; D gene: NA; V gene: TRBV20-1; clone size: NA; CDR3 protein: CSASEGLNTEAFF; CDR3 DNA: TGCAGTGCTAGTGAGGGCCTGAACACTGAAGCTTTCTTT
J gene: TRBJ1-6; D gene: NA; V gene: TRBV28; clone size: NA; CDR3 protein: CASVETGSVSPLHF; CDR3 DNA: TGTGCCAGCGTTGAGACGGGGTCAGTTTCACCCCTCCACTTT
J gene: TRBJ1-1; D gene: TRBD1; V gene: TRBV4-1; clone size: few; CDR3 protein: CASSPAGGTEAFF; CDR3 DNA: TGCGCCAGCAGCCCCGCAGGGGGCACTGAAGCTTTCTTT
J gene: TRBJ1-5; D gene: TRBD1; V gene: TRBV7-2; clone size: NA; CDR3 protein: CASSLPEPGQGNQPQHF; CDR3 DNA: TGTGCCAGCAGCTTACCAGAACCGGGACAGGGAAATCAGCCCCAGCATTTT
J gene: TRBJ2-1; D gene: TRBD1; V gene: TRBV19; clone size: NA; CDR3 protein: CASRDRPNSYNEQFF; CDR3 DNA: TGTGCCAGTAGGGACAGGCCCAACTCCTACAATGAGCAGTTCTTC
J gene: TRBJ1-3; D gene: NA; V gene: TRBV18; clone size: NA; CDR3 protein: CASSPGVQGSGNTIYF; CDR3 DNA: TGTGCCAGCTCACCTGGGGTCCAGGGGTCTGGAAACACCATATATTTT